This TCR beta chain was identified during a study of preoperative IRX-2 immunotherapy in early breast cancer. Generated by immunoSEQ multiplex PCR, the TCRdb table keeps only in-frame clones and is missing some. Of about 24,000 clones listed, about 87% are singletons. Treatment indicated: preoperative locoregional IRX-2 cytokine immunotherapy. Patients received preoperative, locoregional IRX-2 cytokine immunotherapy in a phase Ib study. J lost 6 bases, V lost 5 bases, and 4 bases had no gene match. The CDR3 extends over 14 amino acids. Germline V CDR1 and CDR2: MNHEY, SVGAGI. The sequencing here drew on tumor tissue, taken after IRX-2 immunotherapy. This chain uses TRBV6-5 with TRBJ2-7; 13 nucleotides align to TRBD2. This sequence originates from a human donor with breast cancer. CDR3 DNA sequence: TGTGCCAGCAGTCGACTAGCGGGGGGATTCGAGCAGTACTTC. Translation gives CASSRLAGGFEQYF.